This T cell receptor beta chain emerged from a study of identical twins. Unique molecular identifiers were present on the cDNA, which also gained a universal primer site by template switching. In TCRdb, the 5' RACE reads were re-called with MiXCR into one record per CDR3 protein. The repertoire holds 1.5 million to 2 million distinct CDR3 sequences, with 25% to 35% as singletons. Regarding the study as a whole: Twin pairs had excess sharing that was weaker in beta out-of-frame sequences. Insertions ran lower in abundant cord blood beta clonotypes, though not in memory repertoires.

V lost 0 bases and J lost 6, with 8 bases in between. Germline lookup yields CDR1 MNHNS and CDR2 SASEGT. There are 13 residues in the CDR3. A word on this clonotype: Its target is not known.

The receptor comes from a newborn girl in good health. V is TRBV6-1 and J is TRBJ1-1; a possible D gene is TRBD1 (5 bases). The sequenced sample consisted of cord blood. The CDR3 bases are TGTGCCAGCAGTGAAGCGGGGCAGGCTGAAGCTTTCTTT. Protein: CASSEAGQAEAFF.